A selection of T cell receptor beta chains follows, all from one sample in a study of blood T cells in healthy people across ages. TCRdb reprocessed the 5' RACE reads via MiXCR and lists one record per CDR3 protein. This table has some 1.4 million distinct CDR3 sequences, 42% appearing once. Sequenced: blood. These receptors were obtained from a woman between 18 and 29 years old in good health. Both conserved end residues are part of each CDR3. Each record gives: clone size, CDR3 length, D gene, V gene, J gene, CDR3 protein, CDR3 DNA. A D gene is named only where the DNA matches it firmly. Size values are once, few and many counts, or a class for expanded clones, and some rows have none.

.	15	.	TRBV10-3	TRBJ1-1	CAISERPGGNTEAFF	TGTGCCATCAGTGAGCGGCCCGGGGGGAACACTGAAGCTTTCTTT
.	13	.	TRBV7-3	TRBJ2-1	CASSQERDNEQFF	TGTGCCAGCAGTCAAGAACGTGACAATGAGCAGTTCTTC
once	12	TRBD1	TRBV20-1	TRBJ2-7	CSTRQGDYEQYF	TGCAGTACTAGACAGGGGGACTACGAGCAGTACTTC
few	14	.	TRBV5-5	TRBJ2-3	CASSTGTFPDTQYF	TGTGCCAGCAGCACAGGGACCTTCCCAGATACGCAGTATTTT
few	14	.	TRBV18	TRBJ2-7	CASSTRPTWYEQYF	TGTGCCAGCTCAACACGCCCCACTTGGTACGAGCAGTACTTC
.	12	.	TRBV7-2	TRBJ1-1	CASSKGGTEAFF	TGTGCCAGCAGCAAGGGGGGCACTGAAGCTTTCTTT
.	15	.	TRBV4-1	TRBJ1-1	CASSQTESSDTEAFF	TGCGCCAGCAGCCAAACTGAGAGCTCGGACACTGAAGCTTTCTTT
.	13	.	TRBV6-4	TRBJ1-1	CASSHQRNTEAFF	TGTGCCAGCAGTCATCAGCGTAACACTGAAGCTTTCTTT
.	13	TRBD2	TRBV15	TRBJ2-4	CATSDGRGDIQYF	TGTGCCACCAGCGACGGGAGGGGCGACATTCAGTACTTC
.	14	.	TRBV29-1	TRBJ2-2	CSVALALNTGELFF	TGCAGCGTTGCGCTGGCCCTTAACACCGGGGAGCTGTTTTTT
.	16	.	TRBV28	TRBJ2-1	CASSSPRGGVWDEQFF	TGTGCCAGCAGTTCCCCCAGAGGCGGGGTTTGGGATGAGCAGTTCTTC
few	14	.	TRBV7-8	TRBJ2-7	CASSVKPSGYEQYF	TGTGCCAGCAGCGTAAAGCCGTCGGGATACGAGCAGTACTTC
.	15	.	TRBV27	TRBJ1-1	CASSLRGHPNTEAFF	TGCGCCAGCAGTTTACGTGGGCACCCGAACACTGAAGCTTTCTTT
.	14	.	TRBV10-1	TRBJ2-3	CASSAGLGTDTQYF	TGCGCCAGCAGTGCCGGGCTGGGCACAGATACGCAGTATTTT
.	15	.	TRBV7-9	TRBJ2-5	CASSPRDGRKETQYF	TGTGCCAGCAGCCCCCGGGACGGCCGAAAAGAGACCCAGTACTTC
.	13	.	TRBV29-1	TRBJ2-5	CSVDGEGRETQYF	TGCAGCGTTGACGGGGAAGGGAGGGAGACCCAGTACTTC
few	15	TRBD2	TRBV3-1	TRBJ2-7	CASSQASSGKYEQYF	TGTGCCAGCAGCCAAGCGTCTAGCGGGAAATACGAGCAGTACTTC
few	13	.	TRBV14	TRBJ2-1	CASSQEFYNEQFF	TGTGCCAGCAGCCAGGAGTTTTACAATGAGCAGTTCTTC
.	15	.	TRBV12-3/TRBV12-4	TRBJ1-5	CASSSAPGPTWPQHF	TGTGCCAGCAGTTCGGCACCGGGACCGACATGGCCCCAGCATTTT
.	19	TRBD1	TRBV20-1	TRBJ2-7	CSAPRTLRDSQRADYEQYF	TGCAGTGCCCCCCGGACCCTCCGGGACAGCCAAAGGGCTGATTACGAGCAGTACTTC
.	15	TRBD1	TRBV6-2/TRBV6-3	TRBJ1-1	CASSPRTGLNTEAFF	TGTGCCAGCAGTCCTCGGACAGGATTGAACACTGAAGCTTTCTTT
few	13	TRBD1	TRBV12-3/TRBV12-4	TRBJ1-2	CASSETQGVGYTF	TGTGCCAGCAGTGAAACTCAGGGGGTTGGCTACACCTTC
few	16	TRBD1	TRBV29-1	TRBJ2-6	CSVGGRGRSGANVLTF	TGCAGCGTTGGAGGCAGGGGGCGTTCTGGGGCCAACGTCCTGACTTTC
.	12	TRBD1	TRBV28	TRBJ1-5	CASKQGNQPQHF	TGTGCCAGCAAACAGGGGAATCAGCCCCAGCATTTT
.	15	.	TRBV9	TRBJ1-4	CASSAPGTIGEKLFF	TGTGCCAGCAGCGCCCCCGGGACTATCGGAGAAAAACTGTTTTTT
.	11	.	TRBV20-1	TRBJ2-1	CSALLPQKQFF	TGCAGTGCCCTCCTCCCACAGAAGCAGTTCTTC
.	13	.	TRBV20-1	TRBJ2-7	CSASGRAVHEQYF	TGCAGTGCTAGTGGCAGGGCAGTTCACGAGCAGTACTTC
.	15	.	TRBV12-3/TRBV12-4	TRBJ2-6	CASRPTTAGANVLTF	TGTGCCAGCAGACCCACAACGGCTGGGGCCAACGTCCTGACTTTC
many	9	.	TRBV29-1	TRBJ2-3	CSVGGTQYF	TGCAGCGTTGGGGGTACGCAGTATTTT
.	14	.	TRBV2	TRBJ1-5	CACWRAGIIQPQHF	TGTGCCTGTTGGCGGGCAGGAATAATTCAGCCCCAGCATTTT
once	13	.	TRBV6-5	TRBJ2-7	CASSRSGVYEQYF	TGTGCCAGCAGTCGGAGCGGAGTCTACGAGCAGTACTTC
few	16	TRBD1	TRBV7-2	TRBJ1-4	CASSDRDSWPNEKLFF	TGTGCCAGCAGCGACCGGGACAGTTGGCCTAATGAAAAACTGTTTTTT
.	17	TRBD1	TRBV10-2	TRBJ1-4	CASSEDRDPTTNEKLFF	TGCGCCAGCAGTGAAGACAGGGACCCCACAACTAATGAAAAACTGTTTTTT
.	13	TRBD1	TRBV12-3/TRBV12-4	TRBJ1-2	CASSPDRASGYTF	TGTGCCAGCAGCCCTGACAGGGCGTCTGGCTACACCTTC